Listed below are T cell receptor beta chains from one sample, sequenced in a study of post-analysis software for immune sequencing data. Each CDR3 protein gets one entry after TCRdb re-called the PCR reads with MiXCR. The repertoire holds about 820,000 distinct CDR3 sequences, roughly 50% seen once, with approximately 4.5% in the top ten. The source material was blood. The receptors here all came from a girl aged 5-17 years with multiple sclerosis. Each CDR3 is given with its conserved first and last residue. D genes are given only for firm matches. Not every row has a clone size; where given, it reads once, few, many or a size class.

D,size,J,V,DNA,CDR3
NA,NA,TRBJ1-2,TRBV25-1,TGTGCCAGCAGTGAGGGGTGGTTGCTGGATGGCTACACCTTC,CASSEGWLLDGYTF
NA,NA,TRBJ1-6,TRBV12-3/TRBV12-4,TGTGCCAGCAGTTTAGAGGAGGGGCCTAATTCACCCCTCCACTTT,CASSLEEGPNSPLHF
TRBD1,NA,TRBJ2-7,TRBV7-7,TGTGCTAGCAGCAAAGGACAGGGTGGGAACGAGCAGTACTTC,CASSKGQGGNEQYF
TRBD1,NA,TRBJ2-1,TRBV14,TGTGCCAGCAGCCACCGGACAGGGAGCTACAATGAGCAGTTCTTC,CASSHRTGSYNEQFF
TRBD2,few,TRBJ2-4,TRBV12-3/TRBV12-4,TGTGCCAGCGGACGGACTAGCGGGGGCGCGGGCATTCAGTACTTC,CASGRTSGGAGIQYF
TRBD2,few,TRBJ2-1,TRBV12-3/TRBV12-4,TGTGCCAGCAGTTTCGATAGCGGGCTGGCCTACAATGAGCAGTTCTTC,CASSFDSGLAYNEQFF
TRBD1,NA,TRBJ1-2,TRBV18,TGTGCCAGCTCACCTATTCCGGGACAGGGGAACTATGGCTACACCTTC,CASSPIPGQGNYGYTF
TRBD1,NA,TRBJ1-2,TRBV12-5,TGTGCTAGTGGTTTGGCATTAATGACAGGGGGCAGAGGCTACACCTTC,CASGLALMTGGRGYTF
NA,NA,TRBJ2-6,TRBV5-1,TGCGCCAGCAGCGTCTCAGGGGTGGCCGGGGCCAACGTCCTGACTTTC,CASSVSGVAGANVLTF
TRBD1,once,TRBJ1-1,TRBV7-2,TGTGCCAGCAGCTTAGTCAGGACAGGGTTCGGGGACACTGAAGCTTTCTTT,CASSLVRTGFGDTEAFF
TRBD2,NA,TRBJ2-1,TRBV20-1,TGCAGTGCCACCTCTAGCGGGGGGTACAATGAGCAGTTCTTC,CSATSSGGYNEQFF
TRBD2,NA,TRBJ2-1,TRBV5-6,TGTGCCAGCAGCCTTAGCGGGATTACCTACAATGAGCAGTTCTTC,CASSLSGITYNEQFF
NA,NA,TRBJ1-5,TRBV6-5,TGTGCCAGCAGTTACTCCAGGGGTCAGCCCCAGCATTTT,CASSYSRGQPQHF
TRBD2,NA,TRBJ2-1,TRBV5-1,TGCGCCAGCAGCTTTACCCTAGCGGGAGCATCTGGTGAGCAGTTCTTC,CASSFTLAGASGEQFF
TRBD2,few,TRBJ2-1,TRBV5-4,TGTGCCAGCAGCTTTCCTAGCGGGGGCTACAATGAGCAGTTCTTC,CASSFPSGGYNEQFF
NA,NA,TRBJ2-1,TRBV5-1,TGCGCCAGCAGCTTGGAGGGGGGACGCAACTACAATGAGCAGTTCTTC,CASSLEGGRNYNEQFF
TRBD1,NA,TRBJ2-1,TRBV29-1,TGCAGCGTTGAAACCGGGCCGTTAGGGGGCGAGCAGTTCTTC,CSVETGPLGGEQFF
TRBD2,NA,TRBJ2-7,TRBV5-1,TGCGCCAGCAAAATGGGAGCTAGCGGGAGTCGGGAGCAGTACTTC,CASKMGASGSREQYF
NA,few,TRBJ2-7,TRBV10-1,TGCGCCAGCAGTCCGAGACAGAACTACGAGCAGTACTTC,CASSPRQNYEQYF
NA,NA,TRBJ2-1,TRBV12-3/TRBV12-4,TGTGCCAGCAGTTTCCGGCGGGCCGAGCAGTTCTTC,CASSFRRAEQFF
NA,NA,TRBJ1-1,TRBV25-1,TGTGCCAGCAGTGAATCAGGGAATGAAGCTTTCTTT,CASSESGNEAFF
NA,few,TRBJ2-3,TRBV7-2,TGTGCCAGCAGCTTAGCCACTAGCTCGGCGGATACGCAGTATTTT,CASSLATSSADTQYF
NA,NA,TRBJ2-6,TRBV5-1,TGCGCCAGCAGCTTTGAGGGCCCGGGACATCCTTCGGGAGGGGCCAACGTCCTGACTTTC,CASSFEGPGHPSGGANVLTF
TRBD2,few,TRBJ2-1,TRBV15,TGTGCCACTAAGGCGCGCGGGAGCGCCGTGTGGAATGAGCAGTTCTTC,CATKARGSAVWNEQFF
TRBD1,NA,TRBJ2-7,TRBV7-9,TGTGCCAGCAGCTTAGCGGAGGACAGGGACCACGAGCAGTACTTC,CASSLAEDRDHEQYF
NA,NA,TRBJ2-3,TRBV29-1,TGCAGCGTTGGAGGAGCGGGCGGCACAGATACGCAGTATTTT,CSVGGAGGTDTQYF
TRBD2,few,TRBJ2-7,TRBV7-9,TGTGCCAGCAGCATCCTCCCGGGACTAGGGGAGCAGTACTTC,CASSILPGLGEQYF
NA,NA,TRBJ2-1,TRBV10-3,TGTGCCATCAGACCCGTCGCGATCGGTAACAATGAGCAGTTCTTC,CAIRPVAIGNNEQFF
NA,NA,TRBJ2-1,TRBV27,TGTGCCAGCAGCTACCGGTACAATGAGCAGTTCTTC,CASSYRYNEQFF